These T cell receptor beta chains were read from a single sample in a study of OX40 agonist ivuxolimab in advanced cancers. Sequenced by immunoSEQ multiplex PCR; TCRdb stores in-frame clones only, minus some. The data contain 45,000 to 55,000 clones, 65% to 85% of them seen just once; the ten biggest clones take up over 1%. Specimen: CD4+ or CD8+ T cells sorted from blood, collected in a trial of the OX40 agonist ivuxolimab. These receptors all stem from an adult with an advanced solid tumor such as melanoma, head and neck, liver or kidney cancer. The conserved cysteine and the conserved F or W are not part of the CDR3 here. Each record gives: V gene, J gene, CDR3 length, CDR3 protein.

>TRBV6-6|TRBJ2-7|10
ATGEGIDEQY
>TRBV29-1|TRBJ2-5|9
SVLYSETQY
>TRBV6-5|TRBJ2-3|12
ASSQARGTDTQY
>TRBV30|TRBJ2-3|9
AWSLADTQY
>TRBV5-1|TRBJ1-2|12
ASSPDRSNYGYT
>TRBV6-1|TRBJ1-2|9
ASSYPYGYT
>TRBV9|TRBJ1-1|12
ASSVTSTGGLAF
>TRBV29-1|TRBJ2-3|11
SVELGSTDTQY
>TRBV18|TRBJ2-3|14
ASSVSGGETTDTQY
>TRBV20-1|TRBJ1-2|9
SARDRGGYT
>TRBV29-1|TRBJ1-2|12
SVEDDYFSLGYT
>TRBV6-5|TRBJ1-2|13
ASSYMDRVGYGYT
>TRBV7-2|TRBJ2-3|14
ASSLGLAGGLDTQY
>TRBV5-1|TRBJ2-1|11
ASSLRGPNKQF
>TRBV5-6|TRBJ2-1|13
ASSLPGVNYNEQF
>TRBV19|TRBJ2-7|11
AIGGTGGHEQY
>TRBV29-1|TRBJ1-5|12
SVKDRGMNQPQH
>TRBV30|TRBJ2-7|13
AWGTLVGHVGEQY
>TRBV7-9|TRBJ2-6|15
ASSLGGTASGANVLT
>TRBV27|TRBJ2-1|13
ASSLPGGAYNEQF
>TRBV29-1|TRBJ2-7|11
SVGLAGTYEQY
>TRBV6-5|TRBJ1-1|13
ASSPPTGGQYEAF
>TRBV7-9|TRBJ2-7|11
ASSLAGDRGSD
>TRBV6-1|TRBJ1-5|9
ASSEIQPQH
>TRBV29-1|TRBJ1-5|10
SATTPTGPQH
>TRBV7-8|TRBJ2-7|13
ASSWGTAPTYEQY
>TRBV4-3|TRBJ2-1|14
ASSQESAGGRDEQF
>TRBV28|TRBJ2-7|12
ASSFPGGAYEQY
>TRBV7-8|TRBJ1-4|15
ASSLAPGQGLNEKLF
>TRBV6-5|TRBJ1-2|14
ASSYSRGRAHYGYT
>TRBV5-1|TRBJ1-2|11
ASSLGQERGYT
>TRBV7-8|TRBJ2-3|7
ATEDTQY
>TRBV4-3|TRBJ2-7|14
ASSQAWTGRSYEQY